This TCR beta chain was captured in a study of blood T cell repertoires in COVID-19. For the study at large: Among Cohort 3 donors, those recovered had two negative PCRs, clearance, or symptom resolution. PBMCs, B-cell-depleted T cells, or T cells provided the cDNA or gDNA that made up the material. Acute and convalescent COVID-19 specimens originated in the United States, Italy and Spain.

This CDR3 is built from 16 residues. Per the germline V gene, CDR1 is SEHNR and CDR2 is FQNEAQ (reference sequence). The V end lost 7 bases, the J end lost 5 bases, and 20 bases lay between the germline ends. The assay was immunoSEQ multiplex PCR, and TCRdb's table has in-frame clones only and misses some. The table lists under 150,000 clones, about 87% of them singletons. Participants spanned ages about 18 to 100 years and resided in about two dozen US areas. The specimen was PBMCs or T cells enriched from blood (not recorded which). The source is a man aged 45 to 65 in a cohort exposed to, infected with or recovered from COVID-19 (not recorded which). V and J are TRBV7-9 and TRBJ2-2; tentatively, D is TRBD1 (6 bases). This CDR3 reads CASNMGALALTGELFF. The DNA for the CDR3 is TGTGCCAGCAATATGGGGGCTTTAGCGTTAACCGGGGAGCTGTTTTTT.